This TCR beta chain comes out of a study of cytomegalovirus exposure and HLA in healthy donors. Study-level findings and limits: Generally TCR sequences proved uncommon, though certain public TCRs appeared in numerous donors. Differences between HLA loci emerged in a later analysis of TCR association rates, with DRB1 most and HLA-C fewest. A few CMV-associated chains were confirmed in vitro to be specific for CMV antigens.

This CDR3 region has 12 residues. Trimming shortened V by 3 bases and J by 4 bases, and 8 bases separated the two germline ends. From germline, CDR1 is GTSNPN and CDR2 SVGIG (reference sequence). The PCR employed 60 Vbeta primers together with 13 Jbeta primers. Generated by immunoSEQ multiplex PCR, the TCRdb table keeps only in-frame clones and is missing some. This table has 95,000 to 150,000 clones, approximately 67% appearing once. This clone was recorded a few times. Antigen unknown. Source material: PBMCs. The TCR comes from a man aged 18 to 30 in good health and CMV-seronegative. The chain is built from TRBV30 and TRBJ2-3; no reliable D call. The CDR3 sequence: CAWSRQSDTQYF. The CDR3 DNA is TGTGCCTGGAGCAGGCAGTCAGATACGCAGTATTTT.